A single sample gave rise to the 14 T cell receptor beta chains below, sequenced in a study of blood T cell repertoires in COVID-19. Method: immunoSEQ multiplex PCR; TCRdb's copy keeps in-frame clones and lacks some. The sample shows 120,000 or so clones, 65% to 90% of them seen only once. The sequenced sample consisted of peripheral blood. The source of these receptors is a human donor in a cohort sampled during active COVID-19.

This chain joins TRBV3-1 (or the pseudogene TRBV3-2) and TRBJ1-2; no reliable D call. V gave up 1 base and J gave up 7 bases, with 16 bases separating them. Germline V gene lookup returns CDR1 LGHDT and CDR2 YNNKEL (reference sequence). This CDR3 region has 15 residues. The CDR3 region is CASSQGPGSPGGYTF. The CDR3 bases are TGTGCCAGCAGCCAAGGCCCGGGATCGCCTGGTGGCTACACCTTC.

The chain employs TRBV3-1 (or the pseudogene TRBV3-2) and TRBJ1-5; D perhaps matches TRBD1 (5 bases). Trimming pared 2 bases from V and 5 bases from J, leaving 13 bases between. The CDR3 is 15 amino acids. Germline V lookup: CDR1 LGHDT, CDR2 YNNKEL (reference sequence). The CDR3 nucleotides are TGTGCCAGCAGCCAATCTATTGGGGGGGATCAGCCCCAGCATTTT. This codes for CASSQSIGGDQPQHF.

The J gene is TRBJ1-6, the V gene TRBV6-2 or TRBV6-3; tentatively, D is TRBD1 (6 bases). This CDR3 has 17 amino acids. The V gene's germline CDR1 is MNHEY and CDR2 SVGEGT. Trimming shortened V by 0 bases and J by 9 bases, and 18 bases separated the two germline ends. The CDR3 sequence: CASSYSTLQGLSSPLHF. The CDR3 nucleotides read TGTGCCAGCAGTTACTCGACCCTACAGGGTTTAAGTTCACCCCTCCACTTT.

This clone was recorded only once. The V gene is TRBV27, the J gene TRBJ2-6, with 8 bases fitting TRBD2. V trimming: 6 bases; J trimming: 0 bases; junction bases outside the gene matches: 4. Looked up from germline, CDR1 is MNHEY and CDR2 is SMNVEV (reference sequence). There are 16 residues in the CDR3. The CDR3 DNA is TGTGCCAGCAGAGCGGGGGCCCTCTCTGGGGCCAACGTCCTGACTTTC. It codes for CASRAGALSGANVLTF.

The chain has TRBV5-1 and TRBJ2-3; 9 nucleotides line up with TRBD1. The CDR3 is made up of 16 amino acids. The V and J ends lost 2 bases and 4 bases, in that order; junction bases with no gene match: 8. Germline loops: CDR1 SGHRS, CDR2 YFSETQ. The CDR3 is CASSLDRGMLADTQYF. The CDR3 DNA sequence: TGCGCCAGCAGCTTAGACAGGGGGATGCTAGCAGATACGCAGTATTTT.

The chain recombines TRBV7-9 with TRBJ1-2; no reliable D call. The V end lost 1 base, the J end lost 5 bases, and 5 bases lay between the germline ends. Per the germline V gene, CDR1 is SEHNR and CDR2 is FQNEAQ (reference sequence). This CDR3 is 12 amino acids long. CDR3 nucleotides: TGTGCCAGCAGCTTAGTGAGATATGGCTACACCTTC. Translated, it gives CASSLVRYGYTF.

This chain joins TRBV6-5 and TRBJ1-6; D call uncertain. The CDR3 consists of 13 residues. The germline V gene has CDR1 MNHEY and CDR2 SVGAGI. V was pared by 4 bases and J by 5 bases, with 6 bases between. The CDR3 reads CASSFIDNSPLHF. CDR3 coding DNA: TGTGCCAGCAGTTTTATAGATAATTCACCCCTCCACTTT.

The rearrangement joins TRBV4-3 to TRBJ1-2; D gene ambiguous. This CDR3 is built from 16 residues. The V end was cut by 3 bases, the J end by 2 bases, with 16 bases between. Germline V gives CDR1 LGHNA, CDR2 YSLEER. CDR3 DNA sequence: TGCGCCAGCAGCCAGTCAGGTAGACAATTCAACTATGGCTACACCTTC. Protein: CASSQSGRQFNYGYTF.

The CDR3 loop is CASRLQGYSNQPQHF. The CDR3 region has the DNA TGTGCCAGTAGACTCCAGGGTTATAGCAATCAGCCCCAGCATTTT. The chain has TRBV19 and TRBJ1-5, with D possibly matching TRBD1 (5 bases). The CDR3 spans 15 residues. With 6 bases removed from V and 0 bases from J, the gap between germline ends came to 12 bases. Germline CDR1 LNHDA, CDR2 SQIVND (reference sequence).

This clone was detected once. The chain couples TRBV6-6 to TRBJ2-2; D perhaps matches TRBD1 (6 bases). The CDR3 spans 15 residues. The germline V gene has CDR1 MNHNY and CDR2 SVGAGI (reference sequence). V was trimmed by 2 bases and J by 0 bases, leaving 7 bases between them. The CDR3 DNA reads TGTGCCAGCAGTTACGGGACAACGAACACCGGGGAGCTGTTTTTT. It translates to CASSYGTTNTGELFF.

The gene calls are TRBV7-9 and TRBJ2-3; possibly TRBD1 for D (6 bases). The CDR3 is 15 residues long. Germline V lookup: CDR1 SEHNR, CDR2 FQNEAQ (reference sequence). Trimming pared 5 bases from V and 2 bases from J, leaving 14 bases between. Written as DNA, the CDR3 is TGTGCCAGCAGCCGGGACACTCCTTACACAGATACGCAGTATTTT. Its protein is CASSRDTPYTDTQYF.

The chain uses TRBV20-1 and TRBJ1-1; D not certain. Germline CDR1 and CDR2: DFQATT and SNEGSKA (reference sequence). V gave up 3 bases and J gave up 1 base, with 6 bases separating them. The CDR3 contains 12 residues. CDR3 coding DNA: TGCAGTGCTAGTGCGGGGAACACTGAAGCTTTCTTT. Protein: CSASAGNTEAFF.

V and J are TRBV7-9 and TRBJ2-5; 13 bases are a match to TRBD2. This CDR3 is 15 amino acids long. The ends lost 5 bases at V and 1 base at J; junction bases unmatched: 1. CDR1 and CDR2 (germline): SEHNR, FQNEAQ (reference sequence). The CDR3 DNA sequence: TGTGCCAGCAGCAGACTAGCGGGGGGCCAAGAGACCCAGTACTTC. Protein sequence: CASSRLAGGQETQYF. The full variable domain, with the rest looked up from reference TRBV7-9 and TRBJ2-5, is DTGVSQNPRHKITKRGQNVTFRCDPISEHNRLYWYRQTLGQGPEFLTYFQNEAQLEKSRLLSDRFSAERPKGSFSTLEIQRTEQGDSAMYLCASSRLAGGQETQYFGPGTRLLVL.

The chain combines TRBV19 with TRBJ1-5, with D hard to call. V shed 3 bases and J shed 8 bases, with 20 bases lying between them. The CDR3 loop spans 16 amino acids. Germline lookup yields CDR1 LNHDA and CDR2 SQIVND (reference sequence). CDR3 amino acids: CASSMVPPPTSEPQHF. The CDR3 DNA reads as TGTGCCAGTAGTATGGTTCCGCCTCCCACGTCGGAGCCCCAGCATTTT.